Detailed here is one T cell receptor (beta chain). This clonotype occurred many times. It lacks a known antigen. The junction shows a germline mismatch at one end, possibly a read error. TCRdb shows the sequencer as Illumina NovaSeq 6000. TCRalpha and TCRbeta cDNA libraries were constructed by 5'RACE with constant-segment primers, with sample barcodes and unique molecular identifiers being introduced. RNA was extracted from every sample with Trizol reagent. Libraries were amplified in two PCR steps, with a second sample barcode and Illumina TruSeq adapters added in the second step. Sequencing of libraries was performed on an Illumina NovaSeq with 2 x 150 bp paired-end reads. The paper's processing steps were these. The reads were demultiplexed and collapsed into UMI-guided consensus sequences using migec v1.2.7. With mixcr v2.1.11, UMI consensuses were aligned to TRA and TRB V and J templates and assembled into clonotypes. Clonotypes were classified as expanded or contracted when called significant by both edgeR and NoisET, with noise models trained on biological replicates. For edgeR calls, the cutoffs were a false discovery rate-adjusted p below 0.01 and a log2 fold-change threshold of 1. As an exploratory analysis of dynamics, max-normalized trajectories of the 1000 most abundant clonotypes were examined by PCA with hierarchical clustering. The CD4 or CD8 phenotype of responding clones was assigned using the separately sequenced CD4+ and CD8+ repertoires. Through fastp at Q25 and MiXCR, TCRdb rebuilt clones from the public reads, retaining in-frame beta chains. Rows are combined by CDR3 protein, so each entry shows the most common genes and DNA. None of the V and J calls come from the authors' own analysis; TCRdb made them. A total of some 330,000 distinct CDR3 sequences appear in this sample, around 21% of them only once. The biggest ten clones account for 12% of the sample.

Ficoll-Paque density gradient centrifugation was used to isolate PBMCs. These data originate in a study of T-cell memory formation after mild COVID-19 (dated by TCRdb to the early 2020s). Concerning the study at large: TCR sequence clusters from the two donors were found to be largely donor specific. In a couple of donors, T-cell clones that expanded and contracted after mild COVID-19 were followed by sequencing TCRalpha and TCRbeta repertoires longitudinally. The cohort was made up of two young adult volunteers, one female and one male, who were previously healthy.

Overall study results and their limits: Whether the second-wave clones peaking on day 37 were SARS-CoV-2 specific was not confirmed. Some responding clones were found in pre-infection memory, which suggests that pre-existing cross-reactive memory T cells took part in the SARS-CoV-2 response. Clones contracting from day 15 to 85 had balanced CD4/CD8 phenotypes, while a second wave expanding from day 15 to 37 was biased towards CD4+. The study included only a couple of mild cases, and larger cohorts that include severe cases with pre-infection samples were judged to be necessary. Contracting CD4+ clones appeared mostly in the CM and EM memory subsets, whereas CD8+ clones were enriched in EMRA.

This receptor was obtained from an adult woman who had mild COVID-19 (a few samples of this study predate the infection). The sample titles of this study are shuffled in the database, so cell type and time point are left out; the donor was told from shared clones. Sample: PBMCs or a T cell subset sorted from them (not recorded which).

The DNA sequence is TGCGCCAGCAGCACGACAGGGAACACTGAAGCTTTCTTT. Translated, this gives CASSTTGNTEAFF. The V gene is TRBV19 and the J gene is TRBJ1-1; TRBD1 might be the D gene, on 6 matching bases. The germline V gene (reference sequence) gives CDR1 as LNHDA and CDR2 as SQIVND. The CDR3 goes from the cysteine to the phenylalanine over 13 residues. Here the CDR3 DNA is all that survives: 39 bases in frame from base 1.